These 9 T cell receptor beta chains were sequenced from one sample in a study of blood T cell repertoires in COVID-19. Only in-frame clones appear in the TCRdb table, and some are missing; sequencing was by immunoSEQ multiplex PCR. The data contain 150,000 to 200,000 clones, approximately 82% of them seen just once; the ten biggest clones take up less than 5.5%. The sequenced sample consisted of PBMCs or T cells enriched from blood (not recorded which). The receptor set was obtained from a woman in her fifties or sixties with acute COVID-19.

V and J are TRBV6-5 and TRBJ1-1, with a possible D match to TRBD1 (6 bases). V was pared by 7 bases and J by 1 base, with 13 bases between. The CDR3 loop spans 14 amino acids. Germline V gives CDR1 MNHEY, CDR2 SVGAGI. DNA of the CDR3: TGTGCCAGCACCCTAAGCAGGGGGAACACTGAAGCTTTCTTT. This codes for CASTLSRGNTEAFF.

The chain couples TRBV27 to TRBJ2-3, with D perhaps TRBD1 (5 bases). V dropped 0 bases and J dropped 4 bases, with 5 bases sitting between them. This CDR3 is 13 amino acids long. CDR1 and CDR2 (germline): MNHEY, SMNVEV (reference sequence). The CDR3 loop is CASSLSRADTQYF. In DNA form, the CDR3 reads TGTGCCAGCAGTTTATCCAGGGCAGATACGCAGTATTTT.

The chain couples TRBV28 to TRBJ1-6, with D perhaps matching TRBD1 (6 bases). The V end lost 10 bases, the J end lost 11 bases, and 18 bases lay between the germline ends. The germline CDR1 and CDR2 sequences are MDHEN and SYDVKM. This CDR3 region has 13 residues. The CDR3 protein is CATWDNQKAPLHF. The CDR3 nucleotides are TGTGCCACATGGGACAATCAAAAGGCACCCCTCCACTTT.

The chain is built from TRBV18 and TRBJ1-2; no firm D call. Germline V lookup: CDR1 KGHSH, CDR2 LQKENI. The V end was cut by 3 bases, the J end by 8 bases, with 19 bases between. The CDR3 extends over 15 amino acids. The CDR3 coding sequence is TGTGCCAGCTCACCCCGACATTCCCCATCCATGGGCTACACCTTC. This encodes CASSPRHSPSMGYTF.

The chain links TRBV3-1 (or the pseudogene TRBV3-2) to TRBJ1-4; 8 nucleotides agree with TRBD1. The CDR3 loop spans 15 amino acids. CDR1 LGHDT and CDR2 YNNKEL come from the germline V gene (reference sequence). V gave up 4 bases and J gave up 7 bases; unmatched junction bases: 8. The CDR3 is CASSPPGQAGEKLFF. The CDR3 DNA sequence: TGTGCCAGCAGCCCACCGGGACAGGCGGGTGAAAAACTGTTTTTT.

This clone was found a few times. The chain carries TRBV24-1 and TRBJ1-2, with no clear D. V lost 6 bases to trimming and J lost 1 base, with 8 bases between them. The CDR3 sequence is 13 residues long. CDR1 is KGHDR, CDR2 SFDVKD, per germline. The DNA of the CDR3 is TGTGCCACCAGTTTTCGTAATAACTATGGCTACACCTTC. Amino acid sequence: CATSFRNNYGYTF.

The chain carries TRBV6-5 and TRBJ1-2, with TRBD1 matching over 9 bases. Germline loops: CDR1 MNHEY, CDR2 SVGAGI. The CDR3 is 14 residues long. The V gene end was trimmed by 5 bases and the J gene end by 1 base; junction bases not matched to a gene: 2. The CDR3 region is CASSKGQGNYGYTF. DNA of the CDR3: TGTGCCAGCAGTAAGGGACAGGGTAACTATGGCTACACCTTC.

V and J are TRBV6-1 and TRBJ2-5; the match to TRBD1 covers 9 bases. Germline trimming cut 5 bases from V and 4 bases from J; bases unmatched to any gene: 8. Germline V gene data show CDR1 as MNHNS and CDR2 as SASEGT. CDR3 size: 15 residues. The CDR3 DNA is TGTGCCAGCAGTCCCGGGGACAGGGTGACAGAGACCCAGTACTTC. Amino acids: CASSPGDRVTETQYF.

The DNA for the CDR3 is TGTGCCATCAGTGAGTCGGTTGCAGGGGATGCCTATGGCTACACCTTC. It encodes CAISESVAGDAYGYTF. This sequence joins TRBV10-3 and TRBJ1-2, with a possible D match to TRBD1 (6 bases). The V gene's germline CDR1 is ENHRY and CDR2 SYGVKD. The CDR3 runs to 16 residues. Trimming cost V 0 bases and J 4 bases, with 15 bases left between them.